The source of this T cell receptor (beta chain) is a study of shared clonotypes between healthy human individuals. About the research overall: Researchers assigned three CD4 naive, three CD4 memory, two CD8 naive and one CD8 memory plate to each donor.

The CDR3 length is 13 residues. V shed 5 bases and J 4 bases; nucleotides not matched to a gene: 1. Germline lookup yields CDR1 SGDLS and CDR2 YYNGEE. The assay ran at deep level. The assay was immunoSEQ multiplex PCR, and TCRdb's table has in-frame clones only and misses some. The data show roughly 2.1 million clones, with approximately 94% seen just once and roughly 1.8% held by the top ten. Study results and caveats: Richness estimates generally favored naive over memory subsets.

As regards this clone: The antigen remains unidentified.

Only CD45RO-negative cells positively selected for CCR7 counted as naive CD8 cells, so terminally differentiated effector memory CD45RA+ cells were excluded. Donation came from healthy HIV-negative adults that had no recent acute infections or vaccinations. Sequences were obtained from naive CD8+ T cells from PBMCs. J is TRBJ1-2 and V is TRBV9, with TRBD1 identical over 11 bases. The receptor comes from a man younger than 30 in good health. Some clones in this sample may be carry-over from other donors' samples. CDR3 nucleotide sequence: TGTGCCAGCAGGGGGACAGGGGGCTATGGCTACACCTTC. Amino acid sequence: CASRGTGGYGYTF.